The source of this T cell receptor beta chain is a study of OX40 agonist ivuxolimab in advanced cancers. Study-wide background: Therapy given before enrollment (anti-PD-1, anti-PD-L1 or anti-CTLA-4) was allowed, and over 35% had some.

On this clone itself: As yet, its antigen is unknown.

Whole-study findings and limits: In the 0.1 to 3.0 mg/kg range, CD4+ and CD8+ blood T cells had expanded clonally by week 6.

Here immunoSEQ multiplex PCR was the method, and the copy in TCRdb shows in-frame clones only, minus some. The sample comprises roughly 74,000 clones, more than 70% of which are singletons, and 2% to 2.5% rests with the top ten. Deletions cut 0 bases from V and 1 base from J, with 11 bases between. Germline V gene lookup returns CDR1 SGHNT and CDR2 YYREEE (reference sequence). This CDR3 is built from 15 residues. The sequence was collected from an adult with an advanced solid tumor such as melanoma, head and neck, liver or kidney cancer. Sequences were derived from CD4+ or CD8+ T cells sorted from blood, sampled in a trial of the OX40 agonist ivuxolimab. The genes are TRBV5-4 and TRBJ2-7; TRBD1 might be the D (6 bases). The CDR3 reads CASSLDTTGSYEQYF. In DNA, the CDR3 is TGTGCCAGCAGCTTGGACACTACAGGGTCCTACGAGCAGTACTTC.